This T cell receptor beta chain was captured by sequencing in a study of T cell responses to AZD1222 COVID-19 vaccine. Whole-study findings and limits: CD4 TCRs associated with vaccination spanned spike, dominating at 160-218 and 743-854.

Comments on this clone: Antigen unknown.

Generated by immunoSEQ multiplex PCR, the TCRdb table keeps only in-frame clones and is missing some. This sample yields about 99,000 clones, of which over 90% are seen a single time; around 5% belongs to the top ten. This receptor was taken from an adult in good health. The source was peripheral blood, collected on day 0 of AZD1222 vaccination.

The CDR3 region is CASKTGGGEQFF. The CDR3 nucleotides read TGCGCCAGCAAAACAGGGGGCGGTGAGCAGTTCTTC. V is TRBV5-1 and J is TRBJ2-1; 9 bases line up with TRBD1. The CDR3 runs to 12 residues. Germline V gene data show CDR1 as SGHRS and CDR2 as YFSETQ. Trimming removed 6 bases from V and 9 bases from J; junction bases left unmatched: 4.